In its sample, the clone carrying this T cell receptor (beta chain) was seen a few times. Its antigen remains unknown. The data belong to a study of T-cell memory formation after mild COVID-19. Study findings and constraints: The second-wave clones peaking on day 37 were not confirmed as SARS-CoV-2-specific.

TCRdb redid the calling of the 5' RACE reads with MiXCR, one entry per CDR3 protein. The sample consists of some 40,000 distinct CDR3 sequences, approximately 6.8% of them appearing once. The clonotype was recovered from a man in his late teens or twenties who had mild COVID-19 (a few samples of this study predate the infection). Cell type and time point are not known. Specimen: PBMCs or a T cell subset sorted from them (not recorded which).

This chain's CDR3 is CASSARGTQYF. The CDR3 DNA sequence: TGTGCCAGCAGTGCTCGGGGGACCCAGTACTTC. The chain combines TRBV12-3 or TRBV12-4 with TRBJ2-5, with a possible D match to TRBD2 (5 bases). The V end was cut by 5 bases, the J end by 7 bases, with 8 bases between. The CDR3 extends over 11 amino acids.